This T cell receptor beta chain was recorded in a study of shared clonotypes between healthy human individuals (TCRdb year 2020). Study-level background: The cohort included a few men and a couple of women between 18 and 49 years of age. For each donor, CD4 naive and CD4 memory were each run on three plates, CD8 naive on two plates, and CD8 memory on one plate. To estimate repertoire size and how much clonotype sharing occurs between individuals, the study deeply sequenced the blood TCR repertoires of five or six healthy adults. Different laboratories and diverse techniques were used to prepare libraries and sequence TCR repertoires, to increase sequencing depth and limit assay-specific biases. Between about 0.8 and 9 billion PBMCs per donor were obtained by leukapheresis. The full study reports these points: Sampling was limited to blood, and TCR repertoires in tissue likely differ from TCR repertoires in blood. Incomplete sequencing was indicated by rarefaction of sorted-subset datasets, despite the large sequencing depth. Pairwise subsampling indicated that sequencing depth was expected to affect the degree of clonotype sharing among donors. The small number of donors limited the genetic and exposure-history diversity represented. Naive subsets generally had larger estimated clonotype richness than memory subsets. Higher generation probabilities were observed for clonotypes shared by all four sorted-subset donors than for non-shared clonotypes. About 5% of naive CD4, 3.5% of naive CD8, around 2.3% of memory CD4, and over 0.35% of memory CD8 clonotypes were shared across a few donors.

As to this clone: What this receptor recognizes is not known. Base qualities are missing; no much larger clone stands one base away.

CDR1 MDHEN and CDR2 SYDVKM are derived from the germline V gene. The CDR3 runs 16 residues from the cysteine to the phenylalanine. Left in the record is the CDR3 DNA by itself, 48 bases read in frame from the first base. From V the trimming removes 2 bases and from J it removes 3 bases, while the gene matches leave 6 bases of the junction unaccounted for. Using the deep immunoSEQ assay, multiplex PCR amplified TCR CDR3 regions from genomic DNA. Genomic DNA extracted from each cell subset was distributed evenly over all wells of several immunoSEQ 96-well plates, and each plate served as one replicate. For sorted subsets, each replicate PCR was loaded with 200 ng genomic DNA, equivalent to 30,000 or so T cell genomes. The purified libraries were quantified using a Qubit 3.0 fluorometer, sized with a Bioanalyzer 2100, and then quantified again using the KAPA Library Quantification kit. A separate single-read 150-cycle Illumina NextSeq 550 flow cell was used to sequence each immunoSEQ 96-well plate. The study's own analysis went as follows. Because the immunoSEQ output held only junctional sequences and lacked quality scores, the filtering could not match the filtering applied to full-length reads. To assign V/J genes and CDR3, sequences were annotated using PyIR, a Python wrapper for IgBLAST v1.9, with IMGT germline references. Reads with weak V/J assignments (E-value above 1e-6), missing CDR3, stop codons, out-of-frame junctions, or ambiguous translated residues were removed. V3J clonotypes were defined as sequences sharing an identical inferred V gene, J gene, and CDR3 amino acid sequence. The percentage overlap between two repertoires was calculated by dividing the number of shared unique clonotypes by the size of the smaller repertoire. Repertoire richness was assessed with RTK rarefaction, the Chao1 estimator, and Recon v2.1 estimates of unobserved clonotypes. Generation probabilities were computed with OLGA for all TCRbeta clonotypes obtained by the gDNA method from several donors. TCRdb took over this immuneACCESS table, retaining in-frame rearrangements with V and J assigned. Such tables are incomplete; in checked studies, under half of the missing clones stem from an unresolved V gene, and the remainder is unexplained. The DNA was the basis for D and trimming; V, J and clone size are from that table. This sample is represented by approximately 980,000 clones; approximately 80% of them were singletons. The top ten clonotypes cover about 1.5% of the sample.

The donors were healthy, HIV-negative adults with no recently reported acute infections or vaccinations. Only Caucasian adults living in Nashville, Tennessee, USA were represented among the donors. CD4+ T cells were enriched through magnetic negative selection, after which naive cells were positively selected on CD45RA and the remaining negative fraction served as the memory subset. Blood was collected by leukapheresis, and PBMCs were isolated by Ficoll-Histopaque density gradient centrifugation and then cryopreserved in liquid nitrogen vapor phase. Analytical flow cytometry was used to check the purity and quantity of each magnetically sorted T cell population. From each sorted fraction, genomic DNA was isolated and quantified by UV absorbance on a Nanodrop 2000c.

The sample was memory CD4+ T cells sorted from blood. What this sample's cell subset or site label stands for: CD45RA-negative fraction. The chain is made from TRBV28 and TRBJ1-2; TRBD1 agrees with 10 junctional bases. The clonotype comes from a man between 18 and 35 years old in good health. The CDR3 reads CASSLTGTGEDYGYTF. Read as DNA, the sequence is TGTGCCAGCAGTTTAACAGGGACAGGGGAAGACTATGGCTACACCTTC.